This T cell receptor beta chain was captured in a study of OX40 agonist ivuxolimab in advanced cancers. The table came from immunoSEQ multiplex PCR; TCRdb's copy has only in-frame clones and leaves some out. The sample lists tens of thousands of clones, more than 85% occurring once. With 5 bases clipped from V and 5 bases from J, the junction kept 18 bases outside the gene matches. This CDR3 spans 17 amino acids. CDR1 and CDR2 (germline): LNHDA, SQIVND (reference sequence). A remark on this clone: As yet, its antigen is unknown.

The study's findings and limits: Mean expanded clone counts were higher in CD8+ than CD4+ T cells.

The clonotype was recovered from an adult with an advanced solid tumor such as melanoma, head and neck, liver or kidney cancer. The source was CD4+ or CD8+ T cells sorted from blood, collected in a trial of the OX40 agonist ivuxolimab. The rearrangement links TRBV19 to TRBJ2-7, with TRBD1 matching 7 bases. Here the CDR3 DNA reads TGTGCCAGTAGTCCGTTCCGGGGACAGCAGGTGATCCACGAGCAGTACTTC. Its translation: CASSPFRGQQVIHEQYF.